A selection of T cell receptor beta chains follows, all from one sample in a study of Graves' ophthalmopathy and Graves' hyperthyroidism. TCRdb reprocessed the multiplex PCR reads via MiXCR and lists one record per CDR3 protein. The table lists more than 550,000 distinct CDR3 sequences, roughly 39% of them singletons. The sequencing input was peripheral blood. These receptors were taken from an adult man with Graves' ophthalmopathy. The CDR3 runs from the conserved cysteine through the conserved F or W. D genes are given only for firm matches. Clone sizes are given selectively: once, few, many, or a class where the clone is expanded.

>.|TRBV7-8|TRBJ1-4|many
CASRTEGYEKLFF
TGTGCCAGCAGGACAGAGGGTTACGAAAAACTGTTTTTT
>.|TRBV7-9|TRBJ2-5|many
CASSLRQQETQYF
TGTGCCAGCAGCTTACGGCAACAAGAGACCCAGTACTTC
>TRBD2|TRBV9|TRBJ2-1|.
CASSTPAGGPISEQFF
TGTGCCAGCAGCACGCCCGCGGGAGGGCCGATTAGTGAGCAGTTCTTC
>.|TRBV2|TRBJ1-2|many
CASSEARWAYGYTF
TGTGCCAGCAGTGAAGCGCGTTGGGCCTATGGCTACACCTTC
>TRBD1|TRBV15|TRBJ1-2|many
CATSRPSGQAPGYTF
TGTGCCACCAGCAGACCATCGGGACAGGCTCCGGGCTACACCTTC
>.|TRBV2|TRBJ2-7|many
CASKEARYEQYF
TGTGCCAGCAAGGAGGCCCGCTACGAGCAGTACTTC
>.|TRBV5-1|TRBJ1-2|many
CASSPAGERYTF
TGCGCCAGCAGCCCTGCGGGGGAGCGGTACACCTTC
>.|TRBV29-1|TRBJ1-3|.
CSVDRGNSGNTIYF
TGCAGCGTTGATCGGGGAAACTCTGGAAACACCATATATTTT
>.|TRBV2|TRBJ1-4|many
CASSEGTERPTNEKLFF
TGTGCCAGCAGCGAGGGGACGGAACGACCAACTAATGAAAAACTGTTTTTT
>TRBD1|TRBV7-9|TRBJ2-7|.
CASSLTGTDMYF
TGTGCCAGCAGCTTGACCGGGACAGACATGTACTTC
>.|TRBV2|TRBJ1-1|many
CASRPRSNTEAFF
TGTGCCAGCAGGCCCAGATCGAACACTGAAGCTTTCTTT
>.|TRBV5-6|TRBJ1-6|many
CASSLRGYSPLHF
TGTGCCAGCAGCTTGAGGGGATATTCACCCCTCCACTTT
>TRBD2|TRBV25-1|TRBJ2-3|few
CATTTSGTTDTQYF
TGTGCCACCACAACTAGCGGGACTACAGATACGCAGTATTTT
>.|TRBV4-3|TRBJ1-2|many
CASSQSGGEVFHGYTF
TGCGCCAGCAGCCAGAGTGGGGGCGAAGTGTTCCATGGCTACACCTTC
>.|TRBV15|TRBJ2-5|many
CATSRVRSRQETQYF
TGTGCCACCAGCAGAGTGCGGAGCAGACAAGAGACCCAGTACTTC
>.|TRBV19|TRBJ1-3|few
CASSWTDFSSGNTIYF
TGTGCCAGTAGTTGGACGGACTTCAGCTCTGGAAACACCATATATTTT
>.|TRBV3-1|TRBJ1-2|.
CASSQGFRGSYGYTF
TGTGCCAGCAGCCAAGGGTTCAGAGGGTCGTATGGCTACACCTTC